These T cell receptor beta chains were read from a single sample in a study of T cells in Graves' hyperthyroidism and ophthalmopathy. TCRdb ran MiXCR on the multiplex PCR reads and lists one entry per CDR3 protein. This table has 550,000 to 800,000 distinct CDR3 sequences, less than 20% appearing once. The source material was blood. These receptors were obtained from a man aged 18 to 30 with Graves' hyperthyroidism. CDR3s include the opening cysteine and the closing phenylalanine or tryptophan. Fields, in order: J gene, D gene, clone size, V gene, CDR3 protein, CDR3 DNA. A D gene is named only where the DNA matches it firmly. Clone size is stated in some rows and not others, as once, few, many or a class when expanded.

J: TRBJ1-1
D: NA
size: few
V: TRBV29-1
CDR3: CSVVRGADNTEAFF
DNA: TGCAGCGTTGTTCGGGGGGCGGACAACACTGAAGCTTTCTTT

J: TRBJ2-3
D: TRBD1
size: many
V: TRBV11-1
CDR3: CASSLLDRDTDTQYF
DNA: TGTGCCAGCAGCTTATTAGACAGGGACACAGATACGCAGTATTTT

J: TRBJ2-5
D: TRBD1
size: many
V: TRBV27
CDR3: CASSIQGGWETQYF
DNA: TGTGCCAGCAGTATACAAGGGGGCTGGGAGACCCAGTACTTC

J: TRBJ2-7
D: NA
size: NA
V: TRBV6-1
CDR3: CASKLRDSSSYEQYF
DNA: TGTGCCAGCAAACTCCGGGACTCTAGCTCCTACGAGCAGTACTTC

J: TRBJ1-2
D: NA
size: many
V: TRBV28
CDR3: CASTQRGGSRYGYTF
DNA: TGTGCCAGCACCCAAAGGGGGGGCTCGAGGTATGGCTACACCTTC

J: TRBJ2-7
D: NA
size: many
V: TRBV28
CDR3: CASTLRPSTYEQYF
DNA: TGTGCCAGCACTCTAAGGCCGAGTACCTACGAGCAGTACTTC

J: TRBJ1-5
D: TRBD1
size: NA
V: TRBV18
CDR3: CASSPPGRGVQHF
DNA: TGTGCCAGCTCACCACCAGGCAGGGGGGTTCAGCATTTT

J: TRBJ2-1
D: TRBD2
size: NA
V: TRBV19
CDR3: CASSTRTSGRAREQFF
DNA: TGTGCCAGTAGTACCCGGACTAGCGGGAGGGCCCGCGAGCAGTTCTTC

J: TRBJ2-5
D: NA
size: NA
V: TRBV25-1
CDR3: CASSESVGWYETQYF
DNA: TGTGCCAGCAGTGAATCGGTGGGATGGTACGAGACCCAGTACTTC

J: TRBJ2-2
D: NA
size: NA
V: TRBV4-1
CDR3: CASSQDLFGLASNTGELFF
DNA: TGCGCCAGCAGCCAAGATCTTTTTGGGCTAGCATCGAACACCGGGGAGCTGTTTTTT

J: TRBJ2-5
D: NA
size: NA
V: TRBV20-1
CDR3: CSARVPGPETQYF
DNA: TGCAGTGCTAGAGTTCCAGGTCCGGAGACCCAGTACTTC

J: TRBJ2-5
D: NA
size: NA
V: TRBV28
CDR3: CASSPLVSWQETQYF
DNA: TGTGCCAGCAGCCCCCTGGTTTCCTGGCAAGAGACCCAGTACTTC

J: TRBJ1-1
D: NA
size: few
V: TRBV19
CDR3: CATQDRYLNTEAFF
DNA: TGTGCCACCCAGGACCGTTACCTGAACACTGAAGCTTTCTTT

J: TRBJ2-7
D: NA
size: NA
V: TRBV30
CDR3: CAWSVVTYEQYF
DNA: TGTGCCTGGAGTGTAGTTACATACGAGCAGTACTTC

J: TRBJ2-1
D: NA
size: many
V: TRBV3-1
CDR3: CASSQVHFSYNEQFF
DNA: TGTGCCAGCAGCCAAGTCCACTTCTCCTACAATGAGCAGTTCTTC

J: TRBJ2-4
D: NA
size: NA
V: TRBV28
CDR3: CASSLKGRGVAKNIQYF
DNA: TGTGCCAGCAGTTTGAAGGGGAGAGGGGTAGCCAAAAACATTCAGTACTTC

J: TRBJ2-2
D: NA
size: NA
V: TRBV6-1
CDR3: CASSEARGAGTGELFF
DNA: TGTGCCAGCAGTGAAGCGCGGGGAGCCGGAACCGGGGAGCTGTTTTTT

J: TRBJ1-3
D: NA
size: few
V: TRBV20-1
CDR3: CSATDSSGNTIYF
DNA: TGCAGTGCCACGGACAGCTCTGGAAACACCATATATTTT

J: TRBJ1-5
D: NA
size: many
V: TRBV2
CDR3: CASSDGNWAGSQPQHF
DNA: TGTGCCAGCAGTGATGGAAATTGGGCGGGCAGTCAGCCCCAGCATTTT

J: TRBJ2-2
D: NA
size: few
V: TRBV6-1
CDR3: CASSYAGGGIGELFF
DNA: TGTGCCAGCAGTTATGCAGGGGGAGGGATCGGGGAGCTGTTTTTT

J: TRBJ2-7
D: NA
size: few
V: TRBV5-6
CDR3: CASSLGQSLYEQYF
DNA: TGTGCCAGCAGCTTGGGCCAATCCCTCTACGAGCAGTACTTC

J: TRBJ2-3
D: NA
size: many
V: TRBV30
CDR3: CAWNSHRGGTDTQYF
DNA: TGTGCCTGGAATTCACACAGGGGAGGTACAGATACGCAGTATTTT

J: TRBJ2-1
D: TRBD2
size: NA
V: TRBV10-2
CDR3: CASSEPLPGGPYNEQFF
DNA: TGCGCCAGCAGTGAGCCCCTTCCGGGAGGGCCCTACAATGAGCAGTTCTTC

J: TRBJ1-5
D: NA
size: NA
V: TRBV5-5
CDR3: CASSLTGWGGGNQPQHF
DNA: TGTGCCAGCAGCCTCACTGGTTGGGGGGGAGGCAATCAGCCCCAGCATTTT

J: TRBJ2-1
D: NA
size: NA
V: TRBV7-9
CDR3: CASTRGANEQFF
DNA: TGTGCCAGCACCCGCGGAGCCAATGAGCAGTTCTTC

J: TRBJ1-5
D: NA
size: NA
V: TRBV27
CDR3: CASSLRTNSNQPQHF
DNA: TGTGCCAGCAGTTTAAGGACAAATAGCAATCAGCCCCAGCATTTT

J: TRBJ2-6
D: NA
size: many
V: TRBV6-1
CDR3: CASSERGGYGANVLTF
DNA: TGTGCCAGCAGTGAAAGAGGAGGTTATGGGGCCAACGTCCTGACTTTC

J: TRBJ2-1
D: NA
size: many
V: TRBV11-2
CDR3: CASSNNEQFF
DNA: TGTGCCAGCAGCAACAATGAGCAGTTCTTC

J: TRBJ1-1
D: NA
size: NA
V: TRBV15
CDR3: CATSRGWGQGGVTTEAFF
DNA: TGTGCCACCAGCAGGGGTTGGGGGCAGGGCGGCGTGACCACTGAAGCTTTCTTT

J: TRBJ2-5
D: NA
size: NA
V: TRBV7-9
CDR3: CASSFPAPKGAQYF
DNA: TGTGCCAGCAGCTTTCCCGCCCCTAAGGGGGCCCAGTACTTC

J: TRBJ2-6
D: TRBD2
size: many
V: TRBV20-1
CDR3: CSASPAGEGASGANVLTF
DNA: TGCAGTGCTAGTCCGGCGGGAGAGGGTGCCTCTGGGGCCAACGTCCTGACTTTC

J: TRBJ2-2
D: NA
size: few
V: TRBV6-1
CDR3: CASNRDRELFF
DNA: TGTGCCAGCAACCGAGACCGGGAGCTGTTTTTT

J: TRBJ1-1
D: NA
size: few
V: TRBV6-1
CDR3: CASSLDTYTEAFF
DNA: TGTGCCAGCAGTTTGGACACCTACACTGAAGCTTTCTTT

J: TRBJ1-1
D: TRBD1
size: many
V: TRBV2
CDR3: CASSGGQGAEAFF
DNA: TGTGCCAGCAGTGGAGGACAGGGCGCTGAAGCTTTCTTT

J: TRBJ2-3
D: NA
size: few
V: TRBV4-2
CDR3: CASSQGKLGPTDTQYF
DNA: TGTGCCAGCAGCCAAGGAAAGCTCGGGCCCACAGATACGCAGTATTTT

J: TRBJ1-2
D: NA
size: few
V: TRBV20-1
CDR3: CSARGYSGGYTF
DNA: TGCAGTGCTAGGGGATATAGTGGAGGCTACACCTTC

J: TRBJ1-5
D: NA
size: NA
V: TRBV20-1
CDR3: CSARGSPPGGGPQHF
DNA: TGCAGTGCTAGAGGATCACCCCCGGGCGGCGGGCCCCAGCATTTT

J: TRBJ2-3
D: NA
size: NA
V: TRBV7-2
CDR3: CASSRDPTQDTQYF
DNA: TGTGCCAGCAGCAGGGACCCCACGCAGGATACGCAGTATTTT

J: TRBJ2-1
D: NA
size: NA
V: TRBV11-2
CDR3: CASSLWLADEQFF
DNA: TGTGCCAGCAGCTTGTGGTTAGCGGATGAGCAGTTCTTC

J: TRBJ2-7
D: NA
size: few
V: TRBV20-1
CDR3: CSARVAGGLPGEQYF
DNA: TGCAGTGCTAGAGTGGCGGGCGGTCTACCGGGAGAGCAGTACTTC

J: TRBJ2-7
D: TRBD1
size: many
V: TRBV6-2/TRBV6-3
CDR3: CASSYGDRGYEQYF
DNA: TGTGCCAGCAGTTACGGGGACAGGGGCTACGAGCAGTACTTC

J: TRBJ1-5
D: NA
size: many
V: TRBV7-8
CDR3: CASSLGLRGNQPQHF
DNA: TGTGCCAGCAGCTTAGGACTTAGGGGAAATCAGCCCCAGCATTTT

J: TRBJ1-3
D: TRBD1
size: NA
V: TRBV5-1
CDR3: CASSLQGAANGNTIYF
DNA: TGCGCCAGCAGCTTGCAGGGGGCAGCGAATGGAAACACCATATATTTT

J: TRBJ2-5
D: TRBD2
size: many
V: TRBV7-3
CDR3: CASSLGGTRRETQYF
DNA: TGTGCCAGCAGCTTAGGTGGGACTAGGAGAGAGACCCAGTACTTC

J: TRBJ2-7
D: NA
size: many
V: TRBV6-5
CDR3: CASSYRRRDEQYF
DNA: TGTGCCAGCAGTTATCGGCGCAGGGACGAGCAGTACTTC

J: TRBJ2-5
D: TRBD2
size: once
V: TRBV24-1
CDR3: CATSDFGSGRAETQYF
DNA: TGTGCCACCAGTGATTTCGGTAGCGGGAGGGCCGAGACCCAGTACTTC

J: TRBJ2-1
D: NA
size: many
V: TRBV11-2
CDR3: CASSYPSVRVGNEQFF
DNA: TGTGCCAGCAGCTACCCCTCAGTGAGGGTTGGCAATGAGCAGTTCTTC

J: TRBJ1-5
D: NA
size: many
V: TRBV28
CDR3: CASSPINSVYSNQPQHF
DNA: TGTGCCAGCAGTCCAATCAACTCCGTCTATAGCAATCAGCCCCAGCATTTT

J: TRBJ1-2
D: NA
size: NA
V: TRBV3-1
CDR3: CASSQQDYGYTF
DNA: TGTGCCAGCAGCCAGCAGGATTATGGCTACACCTTC

J: TRBJ2-5
D: NA
size: many
V: TRBV28
CDR3: CASSPTYQNQETQYF
DNA: TGTGCCAGCAGTCCTACCTACCAGAACCAAGAGACCCAGTACTTC